This TCR beta chain originates from a study of cytomegalovirus exposure and HLA in healthy donors. Study-wide results and limits: Cytomegalovirus association was listed for approximately 150 TCR beta chains. Roughly even sequencing depth across donors was the assumption behind the presence/absence analyses.

V was clipped by 7 bases and J by 2 bases; unmatched bases: 10. Germline V gene sequence: CDR1 SQVTM, CDR2 ANQGSEA. CDR3 length: 14 residues. To note about this clone: Its antigen is as yet unknown.

Amplification used 60 Vbeta primers and 13 Jbeta primers. Profiled with immunoSEQ multiplex PCR; TCRdb holds only in-frame clones, not every one. Here the sample spans about 170,000 clones, roughly four fifths being singletons. The receptor was derived from a girl under 10 years old in good health and CMV-seropositive. V is TRBV29-1 and J is TRBJ2-5, with 7 bases identical to TRBD1. Specimen: PBMCs. The CDR3 sequence is CSAADRFFQETQYF. In DNA, the CDR3 is TGCAGCGCCGCGGACAGGTTTTTTCAAGAGACCCAGTACTTC.